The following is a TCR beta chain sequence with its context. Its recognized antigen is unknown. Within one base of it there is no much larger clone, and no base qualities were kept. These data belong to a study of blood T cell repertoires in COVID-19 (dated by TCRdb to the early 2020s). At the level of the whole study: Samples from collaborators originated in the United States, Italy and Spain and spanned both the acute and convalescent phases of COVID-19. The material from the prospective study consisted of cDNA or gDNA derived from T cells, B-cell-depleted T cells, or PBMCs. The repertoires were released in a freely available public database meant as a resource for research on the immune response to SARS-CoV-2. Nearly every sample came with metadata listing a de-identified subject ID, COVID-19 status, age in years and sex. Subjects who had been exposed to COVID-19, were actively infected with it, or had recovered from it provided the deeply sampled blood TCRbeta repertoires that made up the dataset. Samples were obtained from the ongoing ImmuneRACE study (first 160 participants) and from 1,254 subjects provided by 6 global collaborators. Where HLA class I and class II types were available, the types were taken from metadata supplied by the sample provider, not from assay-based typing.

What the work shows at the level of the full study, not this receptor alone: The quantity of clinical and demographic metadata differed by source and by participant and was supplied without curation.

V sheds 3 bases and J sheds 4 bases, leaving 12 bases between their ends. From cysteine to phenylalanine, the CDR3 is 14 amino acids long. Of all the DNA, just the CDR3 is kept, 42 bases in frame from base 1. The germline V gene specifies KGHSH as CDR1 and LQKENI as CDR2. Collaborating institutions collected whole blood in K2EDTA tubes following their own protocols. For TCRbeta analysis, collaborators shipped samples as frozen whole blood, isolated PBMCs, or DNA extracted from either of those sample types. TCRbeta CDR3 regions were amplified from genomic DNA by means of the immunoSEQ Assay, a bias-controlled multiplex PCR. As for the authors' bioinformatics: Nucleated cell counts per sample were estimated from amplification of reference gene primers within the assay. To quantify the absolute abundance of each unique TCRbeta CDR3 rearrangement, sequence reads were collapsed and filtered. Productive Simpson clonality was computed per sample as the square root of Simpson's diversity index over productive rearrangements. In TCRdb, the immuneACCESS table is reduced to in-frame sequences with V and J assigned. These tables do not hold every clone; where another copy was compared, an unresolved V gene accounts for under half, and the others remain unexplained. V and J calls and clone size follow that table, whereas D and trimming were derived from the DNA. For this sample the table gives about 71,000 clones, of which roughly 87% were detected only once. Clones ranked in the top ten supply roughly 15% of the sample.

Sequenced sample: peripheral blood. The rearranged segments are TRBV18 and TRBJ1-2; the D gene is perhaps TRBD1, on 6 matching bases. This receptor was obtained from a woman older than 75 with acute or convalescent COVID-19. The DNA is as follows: TGTGCCAGCTCACCTAACAGGGATCCCTATGGCTACACCTTC. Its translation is CASSPNRDPYGYTF.